These 9 T cell receptor beta chains originate from one sample sequenced in a study of cytomegalovirus exposure and HLA in healthy donors. The table came from immunoSEQ multiplex PCR; TCRdb's copy has only in-frame clones and leaves some out. The table lists 220,000 or so clones, about 89% of them singletons, with approximately 0.99% in the top ten. Sequencing was done on a sample of PBMCs. The receptor set was obtained from a woman between 18 and 29 years old in good health and CMV-seronegative.

Note on this clone: This CDR3 is also generated by other DNA sequences in the sample. The chain couples TRBV19 to TRBJ1-1; D not resolved. Trimming removed 2 bases at V and 0 bases at J, with 4 bases between. The CDR3 length is 13 residues. Germline-derived CDR1 and CDR2 are LNHDA and SQIVND (reference sequence). The chain's CDR3 is CASSITVNTEAFF. The DNA of the CDR3 is TGTGCCAGTAGTATAACGGTGAACACTGAAGCTTTCTTT.

The chain employs TRBV11-2 and TRBJ2-1, with D tentatively TRBD2 (6 bases). V dropped 2 bases and J dropped 4 bases, with 15 bases sitting between them. This CDR3 contains 16 residues. CDR1 and CDR2 from the germline V gene are SGHAT and FQNNGV. The CDR3 coding sequence is TGTGCCAGCAGCTTATTCCCGGGACTCCCGTACAATGAGCAGTTCTTC. Residues: CASSLFPGLPYNEQFF. Looking up the rest from reference TRBV11-2 and TRBJ2-1 gives the full variable domain: EAGVAQSPRYKIIEKRQSVAFWCNPISGHATLYWYQQILGQGPKLLIQFQNNGVVDDSQLPKDRFSAERLKGVDSTLKIQPAKLEDSAVYLCASSLFPGLPYNEQFFGPGTRLTVL.

The chain combines TRBV7-9 with TRBJ2-2; TRBD2 is a possible D gene (6 bases). The V end lost 5 bases, the J end lost 0 bases, and 13 bases lay between the germline ends. CDR1 is SEHNR and CDR2 is FQNEAQ in the germline V gene (reference sequence). The CDR3 is 16 residues long. CDR3 region: CASSTRSGPNTGELFF. The DNA of the CDR3 is TGTGCCAGCAGCACCCGGAGCGGGCCGAACACCGGGGAGCTGTTTTTT.

This chain connects TRBV28 to TRBJ1-1; D may be TRBD1 (6 bases). V was cut by 7 bases and J by 8 bases, with 11 bases left in between. Germline CDR1 is MDHEN and CDR2 is SYDVKM. The CDR3 runs to 11 residues. The DNA of the CDR3 is TGTGCCAGCATTGGGGGCCCAGAAGCTTTCTTT. Its protein product is CASIGGPEAFF. Full variable domain (missing parts from reference TRBV28 and TRBJ1-1): DVKVTQSSRYLVKRTGEKVFLECVQDMDHENMFWYRQDPGLGLRLIYFSYDVKMKEKGDIPEGYSVSREKKERFSLILESASTNQTSMYLCASIGGPEAFFGQGTRLTVV.

The chain links TRBV30 to TRBJ1-1, with 10 bases matching TRBD1. The CDR3 is 16 amino acids. Germline V lookup: CDR1 GTSNPN, CDR2 SVGIG (reference sequence). V dropped 0 bases and J dropped 3; count of bases not matched to a gene: 7. CDR3 loop: CAWSVRAGTGDTEAFF. For the CDR3, the DNA is TGTGCCTGGAGTGTACGGGCGGGGACAGGGGACACTGAAGCTTTCTTT.

The chain combines TRBV2 with TRBJ2-4, with D possibly being TRBD1 (6 bases). The CDR3 covers 14 residues. Trimming took 6 bases from V and 3 from J, leaving 12 bases between them. The germline V gene has CDR1 SNHLY and CDR2 FYNNEI. CDR3 bases: TGTGCCAGCAGGCCCCTGGACAGCAAAAACATTCAGTACTTC. This translates into CASRPLDSKNIQYF.

The chain is built from TRBV27 and TRBJ2-2; TRBD2 agrees at 7 bases. The CDR3 spans 16 residues. The germline V gene encodes CDR1 MNHEY and CDR2 SMNVEV (reference sequence). Germline trimming cut 4 bases from V and 2 bases from J; bases unmatched to any gene: 7. The CDR3 reads CASSSGTILNTGELFF. In DNA form, the CDR3 reads TGTGCCAGCAGTTCGGGGACTATCCTTAACACCGGGGAGCTGTTTTTT.

This clone is a singleton in its sample. The J gene is TRBJ2-2, the V gene TRBV27; 10 bases agree with TRBD2. V lost 1 base to trimming and J lost 4 bases; unmatched junction nucleotides: 3. Germline V gene data show CDR1 as MNHEY and CDR2 as SMNVEV (reference sequence). There are 16 residues in the CDR3. The CDR3 here is CASSLLAGGGTGELFF. The CDR3 nucleotides are TGTGCCAGCAGTTTATTAGCGGGAGGTGGCACCGGGGAGCTGTTTTTT.

The genes are TRBV6-4 and TRBJ2-1; the D gene is possibly TRBD2 (5 bases). Trimming removed 1 base from V and 5 bases from J, with 12 bases in between. CDR3 size: 15 residues. CDR1 and CDR2 from the germline V gene are MRHNA and SNTAGT. CDR3 bases: TGTGCCAGCAGTGACTGGGGAGCGGAGGACAATGAGCAGTTCTTC. Protein: CASSDWGAEDNEQFF.